The sample holds many counts of the clone carrying this TCR beta chain. Its antigen is unknown. The CDR3 has 14 residues. The V gene end was trimmed by 4 bases and the J gene end by 5 bases; junction bases not matched to a gene: 5. The input was around 0.5 ug total RNA; TCR beta cDNA was made from it with a constant-region primer. Libraries for TCR beta were built through three nested multiplex PCR rounds, which together made up a slightly modified ARM-PCR procedure. Researchers ran the first two PCR rounds for roughly 10 cycles each with TRBV1-TRBV30 forward primers and a C-beta reverse primer. TCRdb reprocessed the multiplex PCR reads with MiXCR, giving one entry per CDR3 protein. Altogether 310,000 or so distinct CDR3 sequences are present, almost 60% being singletons, with the ten largest covering approximately 17%. This sample stems from a study of tumor-infiltrating lymphocytes in primary liver carcinoma. Study-wide background: Patients were men and women aged 30 to 69 years. Samples produced roughly 3.5 to 7.5 million productive TCRbeta reads, comparable across tissue types. Study findings and constraints: Since the samples were bulk and unsorted, the CD4+ and CD8+ repertoires were not compared. Lower overlap was observed for tumor-adjacent and tumor-blood pairs relative to tumor region pairs.

RNA was extracted from whole blood without cell sorting, alongside germline DNA. Input material: peripheral blood. The J gene is TRBJ1-2, the V gene TRBV12-3 or TRBV12-4; 9 bases fit TRBD1. The source of this sequence is a woman aged 25 to 39 with primary liver carcinoma and hepatitis B virus infection. CDR3 protein: CASSYRQGGYGYTF. The CDR3 DNA sequence: TGTGCCAGCAGTTACCGACAGGGGGGATATGGCTACACCTTC.